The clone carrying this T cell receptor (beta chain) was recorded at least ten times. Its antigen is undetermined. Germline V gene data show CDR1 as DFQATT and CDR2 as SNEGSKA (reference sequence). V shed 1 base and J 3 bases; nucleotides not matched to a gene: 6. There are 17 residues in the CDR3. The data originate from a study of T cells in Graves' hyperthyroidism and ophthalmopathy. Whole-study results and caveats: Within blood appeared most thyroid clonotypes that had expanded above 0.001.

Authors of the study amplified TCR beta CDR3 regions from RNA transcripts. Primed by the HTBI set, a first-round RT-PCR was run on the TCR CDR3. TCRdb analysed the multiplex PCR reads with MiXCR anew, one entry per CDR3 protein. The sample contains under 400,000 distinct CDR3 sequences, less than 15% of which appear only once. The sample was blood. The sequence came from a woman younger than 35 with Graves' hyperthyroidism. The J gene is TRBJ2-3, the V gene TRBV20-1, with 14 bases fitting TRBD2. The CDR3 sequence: CSARGLAGGRRTDTQYF. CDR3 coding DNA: TGCAGTGCTAGAGGACTAGCGGGGGGGCGTAGGACAGATACGCAGTATTTT.